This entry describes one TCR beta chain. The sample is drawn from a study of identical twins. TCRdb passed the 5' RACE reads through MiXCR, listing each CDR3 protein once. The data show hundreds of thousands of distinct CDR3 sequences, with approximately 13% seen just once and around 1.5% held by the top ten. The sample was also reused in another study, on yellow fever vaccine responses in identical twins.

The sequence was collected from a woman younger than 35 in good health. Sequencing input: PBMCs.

In DNA, the CDR3 is TGTGCCAGCAGCTTTGGGGTGGAAAAACTGTTTTTT. This codes for CASSFGVEKLFF. V gene TRBV7-2 combines with J gene TRBJ1-4; D gene uncertain. CDR3 size: 12 residues. Trimming removed 3 bases at V and 8 bases at J, with 7 bases between. CDR1 is SGHTA and CDR2 is FQGNSA in the germline V gene.